This TCR beta chain was identified during a study of CD8 T cells in ankylosing spondylitis. Germline V gives CDR1 DFQATT, CDR2 SNEGSKA (reference sequence). This CDR3 region has 12 residues. V lost 2 bases to trimming and J lost 10 bases, with 14 bases between them. TCRdb passed the 5' RACE reads through MiXCR, listing each CDR3 protein once. Of 200,000 to 250,000 distinct CDR3 sequences listed, about a quarter are singletons. The chain combines TRBV20-1 with TRBJ1-2; the D gene is possibly TRBD1 (6 bases). The sequenced sample consisted of blood, either unsorted or a sorted T cell fraction (not recorded which). This clonotype originated in a male donor with ankylosing spondylitis or in good health (not recorded which). The CDR3 sequence: CSARSTRGDYTF. The DNA for the CDR3 is TGCAGTGCTAGAAGCACGAGGGGGGACTACACCTTC.